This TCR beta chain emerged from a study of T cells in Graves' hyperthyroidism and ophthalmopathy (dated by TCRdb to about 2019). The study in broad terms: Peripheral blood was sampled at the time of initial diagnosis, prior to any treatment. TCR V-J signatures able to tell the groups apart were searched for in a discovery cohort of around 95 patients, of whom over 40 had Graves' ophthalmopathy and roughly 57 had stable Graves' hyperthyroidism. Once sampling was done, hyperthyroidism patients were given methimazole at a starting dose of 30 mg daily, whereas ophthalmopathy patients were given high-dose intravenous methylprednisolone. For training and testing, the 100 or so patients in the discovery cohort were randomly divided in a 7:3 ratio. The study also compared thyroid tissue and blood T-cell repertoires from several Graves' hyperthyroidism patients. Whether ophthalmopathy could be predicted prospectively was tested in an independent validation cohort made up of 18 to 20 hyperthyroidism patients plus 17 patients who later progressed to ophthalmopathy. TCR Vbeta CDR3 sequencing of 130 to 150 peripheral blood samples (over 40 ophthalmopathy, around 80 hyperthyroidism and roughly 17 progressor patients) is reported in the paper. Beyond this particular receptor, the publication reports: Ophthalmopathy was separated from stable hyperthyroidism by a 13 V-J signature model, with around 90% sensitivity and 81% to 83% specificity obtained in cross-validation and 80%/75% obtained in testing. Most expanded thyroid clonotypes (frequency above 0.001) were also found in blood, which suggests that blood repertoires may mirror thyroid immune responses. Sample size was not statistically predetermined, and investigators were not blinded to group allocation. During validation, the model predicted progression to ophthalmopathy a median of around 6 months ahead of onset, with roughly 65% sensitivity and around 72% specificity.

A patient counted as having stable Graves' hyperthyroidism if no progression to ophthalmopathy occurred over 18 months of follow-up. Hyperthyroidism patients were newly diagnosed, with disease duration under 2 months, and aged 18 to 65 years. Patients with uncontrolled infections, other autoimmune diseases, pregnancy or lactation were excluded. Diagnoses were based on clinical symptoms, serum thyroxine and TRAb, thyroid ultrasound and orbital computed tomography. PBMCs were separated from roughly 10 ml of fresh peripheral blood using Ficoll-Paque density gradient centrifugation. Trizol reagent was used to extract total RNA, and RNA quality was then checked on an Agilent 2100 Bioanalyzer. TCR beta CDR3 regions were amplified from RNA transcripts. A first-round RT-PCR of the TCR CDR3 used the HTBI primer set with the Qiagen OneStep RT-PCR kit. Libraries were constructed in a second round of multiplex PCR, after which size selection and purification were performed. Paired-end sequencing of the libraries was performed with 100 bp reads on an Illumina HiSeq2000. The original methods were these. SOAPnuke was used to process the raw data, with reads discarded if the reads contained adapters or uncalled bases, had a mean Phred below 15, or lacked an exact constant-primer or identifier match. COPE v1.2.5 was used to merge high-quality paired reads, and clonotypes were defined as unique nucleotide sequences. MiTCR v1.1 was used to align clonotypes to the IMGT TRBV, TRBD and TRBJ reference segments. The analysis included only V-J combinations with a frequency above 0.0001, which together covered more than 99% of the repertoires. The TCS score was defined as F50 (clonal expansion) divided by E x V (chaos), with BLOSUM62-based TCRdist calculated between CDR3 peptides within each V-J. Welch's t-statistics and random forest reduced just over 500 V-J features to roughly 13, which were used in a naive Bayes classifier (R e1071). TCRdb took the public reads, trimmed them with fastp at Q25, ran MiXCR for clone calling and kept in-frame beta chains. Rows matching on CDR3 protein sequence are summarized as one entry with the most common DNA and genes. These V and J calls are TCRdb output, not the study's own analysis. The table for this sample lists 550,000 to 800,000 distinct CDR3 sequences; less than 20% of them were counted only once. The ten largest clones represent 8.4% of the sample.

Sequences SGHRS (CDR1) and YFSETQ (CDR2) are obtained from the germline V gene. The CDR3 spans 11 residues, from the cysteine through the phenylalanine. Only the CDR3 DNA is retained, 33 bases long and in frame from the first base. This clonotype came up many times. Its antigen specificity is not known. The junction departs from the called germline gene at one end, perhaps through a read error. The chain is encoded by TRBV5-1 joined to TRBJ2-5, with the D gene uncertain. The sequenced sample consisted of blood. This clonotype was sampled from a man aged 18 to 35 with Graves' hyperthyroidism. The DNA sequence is TGTGCCAGCAGTTTTGGGGAGACCCAGTACTTC. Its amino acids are CASSFGETQYF.